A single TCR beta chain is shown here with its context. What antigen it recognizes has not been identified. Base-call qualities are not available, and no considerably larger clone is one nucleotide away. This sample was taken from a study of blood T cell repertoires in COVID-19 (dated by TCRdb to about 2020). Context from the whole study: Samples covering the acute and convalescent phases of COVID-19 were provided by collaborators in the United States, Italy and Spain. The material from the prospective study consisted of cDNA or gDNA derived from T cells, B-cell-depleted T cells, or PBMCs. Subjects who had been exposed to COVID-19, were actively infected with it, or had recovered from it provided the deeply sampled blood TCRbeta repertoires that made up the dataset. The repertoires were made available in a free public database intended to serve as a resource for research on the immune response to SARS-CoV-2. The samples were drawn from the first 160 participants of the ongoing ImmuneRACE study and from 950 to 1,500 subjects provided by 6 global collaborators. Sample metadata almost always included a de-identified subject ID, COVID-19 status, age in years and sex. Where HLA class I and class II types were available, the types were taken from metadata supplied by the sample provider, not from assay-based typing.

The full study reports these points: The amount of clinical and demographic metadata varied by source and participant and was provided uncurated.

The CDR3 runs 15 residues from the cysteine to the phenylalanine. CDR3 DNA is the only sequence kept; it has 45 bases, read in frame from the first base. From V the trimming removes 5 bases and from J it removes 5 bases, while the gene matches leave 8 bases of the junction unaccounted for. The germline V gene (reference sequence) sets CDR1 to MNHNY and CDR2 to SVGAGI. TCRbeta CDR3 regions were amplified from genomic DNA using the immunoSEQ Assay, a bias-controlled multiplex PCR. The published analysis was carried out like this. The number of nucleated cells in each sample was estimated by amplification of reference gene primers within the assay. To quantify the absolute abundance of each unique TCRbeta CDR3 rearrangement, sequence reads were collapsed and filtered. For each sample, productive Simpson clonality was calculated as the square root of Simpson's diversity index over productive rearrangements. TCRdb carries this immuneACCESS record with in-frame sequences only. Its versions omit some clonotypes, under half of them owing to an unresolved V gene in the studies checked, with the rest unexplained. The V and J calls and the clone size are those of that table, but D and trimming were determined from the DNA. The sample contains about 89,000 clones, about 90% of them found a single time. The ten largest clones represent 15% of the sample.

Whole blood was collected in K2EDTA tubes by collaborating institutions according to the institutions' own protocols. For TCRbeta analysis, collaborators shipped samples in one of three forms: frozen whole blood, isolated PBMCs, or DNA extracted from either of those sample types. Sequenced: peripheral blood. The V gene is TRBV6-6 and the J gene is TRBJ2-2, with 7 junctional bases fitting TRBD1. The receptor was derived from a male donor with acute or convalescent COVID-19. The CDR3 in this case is CASSAQGTETGELFF. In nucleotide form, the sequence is TGTGCCAGCAGTGCACAGGGGACCGAGACCGGGGAGCTGTTTTTT.